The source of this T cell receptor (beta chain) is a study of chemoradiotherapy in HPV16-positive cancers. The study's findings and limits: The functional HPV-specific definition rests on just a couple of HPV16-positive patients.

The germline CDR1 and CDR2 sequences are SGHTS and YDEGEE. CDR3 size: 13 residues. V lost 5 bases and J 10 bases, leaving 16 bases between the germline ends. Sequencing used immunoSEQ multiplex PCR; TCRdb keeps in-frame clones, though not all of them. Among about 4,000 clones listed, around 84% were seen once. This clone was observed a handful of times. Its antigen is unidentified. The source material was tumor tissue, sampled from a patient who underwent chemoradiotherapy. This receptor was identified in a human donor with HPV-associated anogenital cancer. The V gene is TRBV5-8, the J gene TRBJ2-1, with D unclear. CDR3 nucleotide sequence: TGTGCCAGCAGTGCCGGGCCCAGAGGCGAGCAGTTCTTC. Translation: CASSAGPRGEQFF. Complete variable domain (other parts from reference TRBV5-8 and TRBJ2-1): EAGVTQSPTHLIKTRGQQATLRCSPISGHTSVYWYQQALGLGLQFLLWYDEGEERNRGNFPPRFSGRQFPNYSSELNVNALELEDSALYLCASSAGPRGEQFFGPGTRLTVL.